Each of the 5 T cell receptor beta chains below was sequenced from the same sample in a study of T cells in Graves' hyperthyroidism and ophthalmopathy. RNA transcripts provided the source from which TCR beta CDR3 regions were amplified. The HTBI primer set drove a first-round RT-PCR of the TCR CDR3. TCRdb re-derived calls from the multiplex PCR reads in MiXCR, one entry per CDR3 protein. The sample has hundreds of thousands of distinct CDR3 sequences, 38% seen once. What was sequenced was blood. The receptors come from a man aged 18 to 30 with Graves' hyperthyroidism.

The chain has TRBV6-5 and TRBJ2-2, with TRBD1 matching over 9 bases. V was clipped by 2 bases and J by 5 bases; unmatched bases: 3. This CDR3 is built from 15 residues. Germline V CDR1 and CDR2: MNHEY, SVGAGI. The CDR3 loop reads CASSYLGTGTGELFF. The CDR3 coding sequence is TGTGCCAGCAGTTACCTCGGGACAGGGACCGGGGAGCTGTTTTTT.

This clonotype was detected only once. The rearrangement links TRBV7-2 to TRBJ1-1; D gene uncertain. V was pared by 3 bases and J by 4 bases, with 21 bases between. CDR1 SGHTA and CDR2 FQGNSA come from the germline V gene. This CDR3 comprises 17 residues. This CDR3 is CASSFGRQDSIGTEAFF. As DNA, the CDR3 is TGTGCCAGCAGCTTTGGTCGTCAGGATTCTATCGGCACTGAAGCTTTCTTT.

The rearrangement uses TRBV20-1 and TRBJ2-2; D is unresolved. This CDR3 region has 13 residues. Germline V gives CDR1 DFQATT, CDR2 SNEGSKA (reference sequence). Trimming took 1 base from V and 6 from J, leaving 9 bases between them. As DNA, the CDR3 is TGCAGTGCTAGAGTGGTAGTAGCCGGGGAGCTGTTTTTT. Encoded protein: CSARVVVAGELFF.

This chain joins TRBV29-1 and TRBJ1-2; the match to TRBD1 covers 7 bases. The CDR3 totals 13 residues. Per germline, CDR1 SQVTM and CDR2 ANQGSEA. After removal of 3 bases from V and 2 bases from J, the junction contained 3 bases not matched to a gene. The CDR3 loop reads CSVEWGQNYGYTF. In DNA, the CDR3 is TGCAGCGTTGAGTGGGGACAGAACTATGGCTACACCTTC. Full variable domain (remainder filled in from reference TRBV29-1 and TRBJ1-2): SAVISQKPSRDICQRGTSLTIQCQVDSQVTMMFWYRQQPGQSLTLIATANQGSEATYESGFVIDKFPISRPNLTFSTLTVSNMSPEDSSIYLCSVEWGQNYGYTFGSGTRLTVV.

The rearrangement links TRBV20-1 to TRBJ2-7; 13 bases agree with TRBD2. The ends lost 5 bases at V and 4 bases at J; junction bases unmatched: 5. In germline, CDR1 is DFQATT, CDR2 SNEGSKA (reference sequence). The CDR3 is 14 amino acids. The CDR3 sequence is CSAAGTSGTYEQYF. CDR3 nucleotides: TGCAGTGCTGCCGGGACTAGCGGGACTTACGAGCAGTACTTC.